One and the same sample provided the 30 T cell receptor beta chains below, sequenced in a study of PD-L1 blockade in urothelial cancer. As for time point: pretreatment peripheral blood. The repertoire was sequenced with immunoSEQ multiplex PCR; TCRdb's copy has only in-frame clones and lacks some. This repertoire shows about 49,000 clones, approximately 85% found once; its top ten account for about 10%. The sample here was PBMCs, taken around atezolizumab (anti-PD-L1) treatment. The receptor set was obtained from a man aged 65-85 years with urothelial cancer.

The chain carries TRBV27 and TRBJ1-1; no reliable D call. Trimming stripped 4 bases from V and 0 bases from J, with 9 bases between. The CDR3 loop spans 14 amino acids. CDR1 and CDR2 from the germline V gene are MNHEY and SMNVEV (reference sequence). CDR3 sequence: CASSSHLMNTEAFF. CDR3 nucleotides: TGTGCCAGCAGTTCCCACCTAATGAACACTGAAGCTTTCTTT.

This chain connects TRBV19 to TRBJ2-6; 7 bases are shared with TRBD2. Germline lookup yields CDR1 LNHDA and CDR2 SQIVND (reference sequence). This CDR3 is 18 amino acids long. J gave up 2 bases and V 7 bases, and 14 bases lay outside the gene matches. DNA for the CDR3: TGTGCCAGTAAGACGGGGGAGGGAGGGAGGGCTGGGGCCAACGTCCTGACTTTC. Protein: CASKTGEGGRAGANVLTF.

The chain joins TRBV5-1 to TRBJ2-6, with D hard to call. The germline V gene encodes CDR1 SGHRS and CDR2 YFSETQ. Trimming cost V 4 bases and J 0 bases, with 11 bases left between them. This CDR3 contains 16 residues. DNA for the CDR3: TGCGCCAGCAGCACCGTCCCGGGCTCTGGGGCCAACGTCCTGACTTTC. Translation: CASSTVPGSGANVLTF.

This sequence joins TRBV7-8 and TRBJ2-2; TRBD1 matches at 9 bases. The CDR3 runs to 15 residues. V shed 3 bases and J 3 bases; nucleotides not matched to a gene: 2. CDR1 is SGHVS, CDR2 FQNEAQ, per germline. CDR3 nucleotides: TGTGCCAGCAGCTTGGACAGGGGCGACACCGGGGAGCTGTTTTTT. Its protein is CASSLDRGDTGELFF. Combining the CDR3 with reference TRBV7-8 and TRBJ2-2 gives the whole variable domain GAGVSQSPRYKVAKRGQDVALRCDPISGHVSLFWYQQALGQGPEFLTYFQNEAQLDKSGLPSDRFFAERPEGSVSTLKIQRTQQEDSAVYLCASSLDRGDTGELFFGEGSRLTVL.

This chain connects TRBV28 to TRBJ2-6, with 8 bases identical to TRBD2. This CDR3 has 16 residues. Trimming at V came to 2 bases and at J to 2 bases, leaving 2 bases not matched to a gene. Germline values: CDR1 MDHEN, CDR2 SYDVKM. CDR3 loop: CASSLGGLAGANVLTF. The CDR3, as DNA: TGTGCCAGCAGTTTAGGGGGACTAGCTGGGGCCAACGTCCTGACTTTC.

The V call is TRBV6-1, the J call TRBJ2-7, with 13 nucleotides matching TRBD2. The CDR3 totals 16 residues. Germline assignment: CDR1 MNHNS and CDR2 SASEGT. The trim removed 4 bases at V and 3 bases at J, leaving 6 bases unmatched. The CDR3 region has the DNA TGTGCCAGCAGTGTTCAACTAGCGGGAGGGATCTACGAGCAGTACTTC. Translating it yields CASSVQLAGGIYEQYF.

The count of this clone is one. The V and J genes are TRBV9 and TRBJ2-7, with D tentatively TRBD1 (6 bases). CDR1 is SGDLS and CDR2 is YYNGEE in the germline V gene. This CDR3 is built from 15 residues. With 0 bases removed from V and 6 bases from J, the gap between germline ends came to 16 bases. The CDR3 loop is CASSVVPGEVGEQYF. In DNA, the CDR3 is TGTGCCAGCAGCGTAGTTCCAGGGGAAGTCGGCGAGCAGTACTTC.

This rearrangement joins TRBV2 to TRBJ2-7; 7 nucleotides agree with TRBD1. The CDR3 is 13 amino acids. Looked up from germline, CDR1 is SNHLY and CDR2 is FYNNEI. J gave up 2 bases and V 8 bases, and 6 bases lay outside the gene matches. The CDR3 bases are TGTGCCAGCCGATGGACAGGAACCTACGAGCAGTACTTC. This gives the protein CASRWTGTYEQYF.

The V call is TRBV5-1, the J call TRBJ2-1; possible D gene TRBD2, 6 bases. V shed 0 bases and J shed 2 bases, with 9 bases lying between them. This CDR3 spans 15 amino acids. Looked up from germline, CDR1 is SGHRS and CDR2 is YFSETQ. The CDR3 DNA reads TGCGCCAGCAGCTTGGATTCGGGGGCCTACAATGAGCAGTTCTTC. Protein: CASSLDSGAYNEQFF. The full variable domain, in which reference TRBV5-1 and TRBJ2-1 provide the parts outside the CDR3, is KAGVTQTPRYLIKTRGQQVTLSCSPISGHRSVSWYQQTPGQGLQFLFEYFSETQRNKGNFPGRFSGRQFSNSRSEMNVSTLELGDSALYLCASSLDSGAYNEQFFGPGTRLTVL.

The chain recombines TRBV6-1 with TRBJ2-2, with 8 bases aligning to TRBD1. The junction had 5 bases not matched to a gene; V was cut back by 3 bases and J by 2 bases. CDR3 length equals 16 residues. The germline V gene encodes CDR1 MNHNS and CDR2 SASEGT. The CDR3 loop is CASSEVGTGNTGELFF. In DNA, the CDR3 is TGTGCCAGCAGTGAGGTCGGGACAGGTAACACCGGGGAGCTGTTTTTT.

The chain has TRBV28 and TRBJ2-5; D possibly corresponds to TRBD2 (6 bases). This CDR3 contains 18 residues. CDR1 and CDR2 (germline): MDHEN, SYDVKM. Deletions cut 1 base from V and 7 bases from J, with 25 bases between. The CDR3 DNA reads as TGTGCCAGCAGTTTATTTCCTAGCGCACACCTACAGGTGGGGACCCAGTACTTC. This translates into CASSLFPSAHLQVGTQYF.

A few counts support this clone. The gene calls are TRBV11-3 and TRBJ1-1; D is unclear. Per germline, CDR1 SGHNT and CDR2 YENEEA. The V end lost 2 bases, the J end lost 7 bases, and 11 bases lay between the germline ends. This CDR3 is built from 13 residues. Here the CDR3 DNA reads TGTGCCAGCAGCTTAACCGGGAAAGGTGAAGCTTTCTTT. Protein: CASSLTGKGEAFF. Filled out from reference TRBV11-3 and TRBJ1-1, the complete variable domain reads EAGVVQSPRYKIIEKKQPVAFWCNPISGHNTLYWYLQNLGQGPELLIRYENEEAVDDSQLPKDRFSAERLKGVDSTLKIQPAELGDSAVYLCASSLTGKGEAFFGQGTRLTVV.

The chain carries TRBV9 and TRBJ2-3, with D perhaps matching TRBD2 (6 bases). The CDR3 contains 14 residues. Germline V gives CDR1 SGDLS, CDR2 YYNGEE. The germline V and J ends were trimmed by 3 bases and 1 base, with 9 bases remaining between them. CDR3 nucleotides: TGTGCCAGCAGCGAAGGAGGGGGCACAGATACGCAGTATTTT. This sequence encodes CASSEGGGTDTQYF.

This chain uses TRBV5-1 with TRBJ2-3; 14 nucleotides match TRBD2. Germline CDR1 and CDR2: SGHRS and YFSETQ. The CDR3 has 16 amino acids. J lost 4 bases, V lost 4 bases, and 5 bases had no gene match. CDR3 residues: CASSPGLAGEADTQYF. DNA for the CDR3: TGCGCCAGCAGCCCGGGACTAGCGGGAGAGGCAGATACGCAGTATTTT.

The rearrangement uses TRBV5-6 and TRBJ2-7; 7 nucleotides match TRBD1. The ends lost 2 bases at V and 3 bases at J; junction bases unmatched: 8. The germline V gene encodes CDR1 SGHDT and CDR2 YYEEEE. This CDR3 contains 15 residues. CDR3 protein: CASSFRPGQNYEQYF. CDR3 DNA sequence: TGTGCCAGCAGCTTCAGGCCGGGACAGAACTACGAGCAGTACTTC.

The chain employs TRBV2 and TRBJ2-7, with a weak D call TRBD1 (5 bases). There are 14 residues in the CDR3. CDR1 SNHLY and CDR2 FYNNEI come from the germline V gene. The germline V and J ends were trimmed by 1 base and 0 bases, with 7 bases remaining between them. CDR3 in DNA: TGTGCCAGCAGTGAAGACAGGAGCTCCTACGAGCAGTACTTC. Amino acid sequence: CASSEDRSSYEQYF.

This sequence joins TRBV18 and TRBJ2-7, with TRBD2 identical over 8 bases. V gave up 3 bases and J gave up 3 bases; unmatched junction bases: 4. Germline assignment: CDR1 KGHSH and CDR2 LQKENI. This CDR3 is built from 14 residues. The chain's CDR3 is CASSPRGVNYEQYF. The CDR3, as DNA: TGTGCCAGCTCACCGCGGGGGGTGAACTACGAGCAGTACTTC.

V is TRBV27 and J is TRBJ2-7; D remains ambiguous. CDR3 length: 15 residues. V lost 2 bases to trimming and J lost 2 bases, with 13 bases between them. The germline V gene has CDR1 MNHEY and CDR2 SMNVEV (reference sequence). The CDR3 bases are TGTGCCAGCAGTTTAGGCAGGCCACCAGCCTACGAGCAGTACTTC. Protein product: CASSLGRPPAYEQYF.

The V and J genes are TRBV5-4 and TRBJ1-1; 7 bases are a match to TRBD1. The CDR3 totals 15 residues. With 0 bases clipped from V and 5 bases from J, the junction kept 7 bases outside the gene matches. CDR1 is SGHNT and CDR2 is YYREEE in the germline V gene (reference sequence). The CDR3 protein is CASSLDRGRRTEAFF. The CDR3 nucleotides are TGTGCCAGCAGCTTGGATAGGGGGCGGAGGACTGAAGCTTTCTTT.

This clone was seen only a few times. The chain joins TRBV2 to TRBJ1-1; a possible D gene is TRBD1 (6 bases). The CDR3 is 15 residues long. CDR1 SNHLY and CDR2 FYNNEI come from the germline V gene. V lost 9 bases and J 0 bases, leaving 17 bases between the germline ends. CDR3: CASQRRGGLNTEAFF. The CDR3 coding sequence is TGTGCCAGTCAAAGAAGGGGGGGGTTGAACACTGAAGCTTTCTTT. Full variable domain (remainder filled in from reference TRBV2 and TRBJ1-1): EPEVTQTPSHQVTQMGQEVILRCVPISNHLYFYWYRQILGQKVEFLVSFYNNEISEKSEIFDDQFSVERPDGSNFTLKIRSTKLEDSAMYFCASQRRGGLNTEAFFGQGTRLTVV.

This clone was counted a few times. CDR3 nucleotides: TGTGCCAGCAGCGTAGAGGGGTTCCAAGAGACCCAGTACTTC. It is translated as CASSVEGFQETQYF. The chain couples TRBV9 to TRBJ2-5; a possible D gene is TRBD1 (5 bases). CDR1 and CDR2 (germline): SGDLS, YYNGEE. The CDR3 has 14 amino acids. V was pared by 0 bases and J by 1 base, with 7 bases between.

The rearrangement joins TRBV5-1 to TRBJ1-1; TRBD1 agrees at 8 bases. The V gene end was trimmed by 4 bases and the J gene end by 3 bases; junction bases not matched to a gene: 8. The CDR3 consists of 15 residues. The germline V gene encodes CDR1 SGHRS and CDR2 YFSETQ. The CDR3 sequence is CASSPWDRWDTEAFF. The CDR3 DNA is TGCGCCAGCAGCCCATGGGACAGGTGGGACACTGAAGCTTTCTTT.

This chain uses TRBV21-1 with TRBJ1-1; the table names TRBD1, a call not compared with the DNA. TRBV21-1 is recorded as a pseudogene. The CDR3 totals 15 residues. CDR3 amino acids: CASSKARTPNTEAFF. CDR3 coding DNA: TGTGCCAGCAGCAAAGCTCGGACACCAAACACTGAAGCTTTCTTT.

The chain couples TRBV11-2 to TRBJ1-4; no reliable D call. The germline CDR1 and CDR2 sequences are SGHAT and FQNNGV. This CDR3 has 15 amino acids. V was pared by 1 base and J by 0 bases, with 6 bases between. CDR3 sequence: CASSLGEATNEKLFF. In nucleotides, the CDR3 is TGTGCCAGCAGCTTAGGAGAGGCAACTAATGAAAAACTGTTTTTT.

This chain uses TRBV30 with TRBJ1-1; D is uncertain. This CDR3 has 12 amino acids. Trimming shortened V by 0 bases and J by 7 bases, and 9 bases separated the two germline ends. Germline V gene data show CDR1 as GTSNPN and CDR2 as SVGIG (reference sequence). As DNA, the CDR3 is TGTGCCTGGAGTGTACGGGTGGGTGAAGCTTTCTTT. It yields the protein CAWSVRVGEAFF.

V gene TRBV28 combines with J gene TRBJ1-2; a weak D match, TRBD1 (5 bases). V was trimmed by 2 bases and J by 4 bases, leaving 11 bases between them. The CDR3 extends over 14 amino acids. Germline assignment: CDR1 MDHEN and CDR2 SYDVKM. CDR3 in amino acids: CASSLQAGGYGYTF. In DNA, the CDR3 is TGTGCCAGCAGTTTACAGGCCGGGGGCTATGGCTACACCTTC.

The chain uses TRBV28 and TRBJ2-7; TRBD1 matches 7 bases. Germline lookup yields CDR1 MDHEN and CDR2 SYDVKM. V lost 6 bases, J lost 0 bases, and 2 bases stayed unmatched. CDR3 length: 13 amino acids. CDR3 loop: CASRTGSSYEQYF. CDR3 DNA: TGTGCCAGCAGGACAGGGAGCTCCTACGAGCAGTACTTC.

This clone has more than one count but fewer than ten. The rearrangement joins TRBV5-1 to TRBJ1-1, with D perhaps TRBD1 (5 bases). Per germline, CDR1 SGHRS and CDR2 YFSETQ. This CDR3 spans 15 amino acids. Trimming cost V 4 bases and J 0 bases, with 13 bases left between them. The CDR3 protein is CASSLAGGLNTEAFF. For the CDR3, the DNA is TGCGCCAGCAGCCTCGCGGGGGGACTGAACACTGAAGCTTTCTTT.

The gene calls are TRBV6-6 and TRBJ2-3, with 7 bases that match TRBD2. The CDR3 has 15 residues. V lost 2 bases and J lost 2; bases outside the gene matches: 4. Per the germline V gene, CDR1 is MNHNY and CDR2 is SVGAGI (reference sequence). The CDR3 DNA is TGTGCCAGCAGTTACCAAGCGGGGATCACAGATACGCAGTATTTT. It translates to CASSYQAGITDTQYF.

The chain uses TRBV25-1 and TRBJ2-5; 9 nucleotides match TRBD2. The CDR3 length is 15 residues. Germline V lookup: CDR1 MGHDK, CDR2 SYGVNS. The ends lost 2 bases at V and 5 bases at J; junction bases unmatched: 6. CDR3 loop: CASSEGSGSGETQYF. DNA for the CDR3: TGTGCCAGCAGTGAAGGTAGCGGGAGTGGGGAGACCCAGTACTTC.